The rows below give T cell receptor beta chains drawn from one sample of a study of T cells in Graves' hyperthyroidism and ophthalmopathy. TCRdb reanalysed the multiplex PCR reads using MiXCR and keeps one entry per CDR3 protein. The data contain around 300,000 distinct CDR3 sequences, over 11% of them singletons. Sequencing used blood. Every receptor here comes from a woman aged 25 to 39 with Graves' hyperthyroidism. The CDR3 runs from the conserved cysteine through the conserved F or W. D genes are given only for firm matches. A row's size may be missing; if present it is once, few, many or a size class.

j_call d_call clone_size cdr3_length v_call cdr3_aa cdr3_nt
TRBJ2-1 TRBD2 . 14 TRBV11-1 CASSWTSGNYEQFF TGTGCCAGCAGCTGGACTAGCGGGAACTATGAGCAGTTCTTC
TRBJ2-3 TRBD1 few 16 TRBV12-3/TRBV12-4 CASSFWDSPSTDTQYF TGTGCCAGCAGTTTTTGGGACAGCCCTAGCACAGATACGCAGTATTTT
TRBJ2-1 TRBD2 many 14 TRBV7-3 CASSTSGTYNEQFF TGTGCCAGCAGCACTAGCGGGACCTACAATGAGCAGTTCTTC
TRBJ2-4 TRBD2 . 17 TRBV2 CASSHQRLAGGGNIQYF TGTGCCAGCAGCCATCAAAGACTAGCGGGAGGTGGAAACATTCAGTACTTC
TRBJ1-5 . many 13 TRBV30 CAWRSRADQPQHF TGTGCCTGGAGGTCCCGCGCCGATCAGCCCCAGCATTTT
TRBJ1-4 . few 16 TRBV4-1 CASSQDPGTLGEKLFF TGCGCCAGCAGCCAAGACCCCGGGACCTTAGGCGAAAAACTGTTTTTT
TRBJ2-3 . many 14 TRBV2 CASTFERATDTQYF TGTGCCAGTACCTTCGAGCGGGCCACAGATACGCAGTATTTT
TRBJ2-7 TRBD2 many 16 TRBV7-8 CASSSLAGGLTYEQYF TGTGCCAGCAGCTCACTAGCGGGAGGACTTACCTACGAGCAGTACTTC
TRBJ2-3 TRBD2 few 15 TRBV20-1 CSAGKREGRADTQYF TGCAGTGCGGGAAAGAGGGAGGGCCGCGCAGATACGCAGTATTTT
TRBJ2-5 . few 14 TRBV4-1 CASSQANSAGTQYF TGCGCCAGCAGCCAAGCTAATAGTGCGGGGACCCAGTACTTC
TRBJ2-3 . . 17 TRBV4-3 CASSQVRQESRPGTQYF TGCGCCAGCAGCCAAGTTCGACAGGAATCCCGCCCGGGTACGCAGTATTTT
TRBJ2-4 TRBD2 few 14 TRBV12-3/TRBV12-4 CASSLSSGRDIQYF TGTGCCAGCAGTTTAAGTTCCGGGAGGGACATTCAGTACTTC
TRBJ2-7 TRBD1 once 15 TRBV6-1 CASSPNQGAVHEQYF TGTGCCAGCAGTCCTAATCAGGGGGCTGTCCACGAGCAGTACTTC
TRBJ2-5 . . 13 TRBV9 CASSAGAFETQYF TGTGCCAGCAGCGCGGGGGCCTTTGAGACCCAGTACTTC
TRBJ1-1 . . 14 TRBV9 CASSVSHTNTEAFF TGTGCCAGCAGCGTTAGTCACACGAACACTGAAGCTTTCTTT